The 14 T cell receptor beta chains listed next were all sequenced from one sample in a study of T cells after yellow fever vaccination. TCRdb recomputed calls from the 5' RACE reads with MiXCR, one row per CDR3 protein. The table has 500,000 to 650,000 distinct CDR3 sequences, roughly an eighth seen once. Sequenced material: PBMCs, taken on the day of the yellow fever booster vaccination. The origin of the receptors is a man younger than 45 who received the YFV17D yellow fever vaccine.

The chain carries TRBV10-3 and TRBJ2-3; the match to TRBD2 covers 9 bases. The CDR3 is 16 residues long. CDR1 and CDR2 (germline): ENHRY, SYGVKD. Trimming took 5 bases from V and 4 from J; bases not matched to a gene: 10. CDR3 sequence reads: CAISTLSGSGADTQYF. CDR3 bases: TGTGCCATCAGTACACTTAGCGGGAGTGGTGCAGATACGCAGTATTTT.

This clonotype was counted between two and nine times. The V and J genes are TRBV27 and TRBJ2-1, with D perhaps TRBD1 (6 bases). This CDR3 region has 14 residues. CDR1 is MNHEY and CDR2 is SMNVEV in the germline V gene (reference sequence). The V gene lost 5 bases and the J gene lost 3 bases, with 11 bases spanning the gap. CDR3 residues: CASSLPDSYNEQFF. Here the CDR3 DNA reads TGTGCCAGCAGTCTCCCGGACAGCTACAATGAGCAGTTCTTC.

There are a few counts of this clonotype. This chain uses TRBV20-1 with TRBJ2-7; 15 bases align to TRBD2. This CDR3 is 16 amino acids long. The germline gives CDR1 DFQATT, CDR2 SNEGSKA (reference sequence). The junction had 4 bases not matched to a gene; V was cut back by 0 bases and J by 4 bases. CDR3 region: CSARERGLAGGYEQYF. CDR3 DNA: TGCAGTGCTAGAGAAAGGGGACTAGCGGGAGGTTACGAGCAGTACTTC.

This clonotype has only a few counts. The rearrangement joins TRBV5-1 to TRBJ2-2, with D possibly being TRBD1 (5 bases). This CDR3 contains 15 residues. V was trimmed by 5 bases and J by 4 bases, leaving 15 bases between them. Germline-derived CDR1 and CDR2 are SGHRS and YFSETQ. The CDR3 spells CASSLSRAFTGELFF. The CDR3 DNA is TGCGCCAGCAGTTTAAGCAGGGCTTTCACCGGGGAGCTGTTTTTT.

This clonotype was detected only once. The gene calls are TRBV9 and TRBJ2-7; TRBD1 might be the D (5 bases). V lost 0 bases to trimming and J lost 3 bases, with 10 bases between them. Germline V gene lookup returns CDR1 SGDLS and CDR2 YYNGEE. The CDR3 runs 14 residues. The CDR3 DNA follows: TGTGCCAGCAGCGTAGAGCCAGGGCACTACGAGCAGTACTTC. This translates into CASSVEPGHYEQYF. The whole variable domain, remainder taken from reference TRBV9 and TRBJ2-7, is DSGVTQTPKHLITATGQRVTLRCSPRSGDLSVYWYQQSLDQGLQFLIQYYNGEERAKGNILERFSAQQFPDLHSELNLSSLELGDSALYFCASSVEPGHYEQYFGPGTRLTVT.

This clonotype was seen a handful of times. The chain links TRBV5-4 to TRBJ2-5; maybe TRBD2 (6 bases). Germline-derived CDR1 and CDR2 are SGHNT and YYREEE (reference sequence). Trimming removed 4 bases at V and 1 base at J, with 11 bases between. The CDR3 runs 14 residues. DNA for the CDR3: TGTGCCAGCAGCATCGGGACTTCCCAAGAGACCCAGTACTTC. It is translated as CASSIGTSQETQYF.

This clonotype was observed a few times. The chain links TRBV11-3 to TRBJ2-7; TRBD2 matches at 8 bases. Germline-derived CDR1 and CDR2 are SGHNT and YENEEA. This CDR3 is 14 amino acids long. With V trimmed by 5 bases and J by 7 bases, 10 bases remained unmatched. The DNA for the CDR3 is TGTGCCAGCAGCCACCCGGGACTAGGTGGTGAGCAGTACTTC. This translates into CASSHPGLGGEQYF.

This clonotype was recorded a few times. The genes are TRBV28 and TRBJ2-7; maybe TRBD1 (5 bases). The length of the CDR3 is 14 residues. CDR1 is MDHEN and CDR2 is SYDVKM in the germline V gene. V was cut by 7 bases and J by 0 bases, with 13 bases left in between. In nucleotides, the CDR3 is TGTGCCAGCACCCCGAAAGACAGCTCCTACGAGCAGTACTTC. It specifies CASTPKDSSYEQYF.

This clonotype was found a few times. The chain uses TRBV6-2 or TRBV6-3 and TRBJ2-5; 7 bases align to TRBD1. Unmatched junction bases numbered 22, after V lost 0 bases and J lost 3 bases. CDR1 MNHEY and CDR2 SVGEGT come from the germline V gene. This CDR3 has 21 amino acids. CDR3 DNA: TGTGCCAGCAGTTACTCACCTCCGGTTGGGTGGGTGACAGGGACGAAAGAGACCCAGTACTTC. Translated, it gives CASSYSPPVGWVTGTKETQYF.

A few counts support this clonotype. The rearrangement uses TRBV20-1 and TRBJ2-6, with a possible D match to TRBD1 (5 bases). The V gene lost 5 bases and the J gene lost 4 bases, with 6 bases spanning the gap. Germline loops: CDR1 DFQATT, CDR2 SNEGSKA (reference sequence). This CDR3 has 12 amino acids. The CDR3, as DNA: TGCAGTGCTGGGGCCGGGGCCAACGTCCTGACTTTC. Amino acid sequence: CSAGAGANVLTF.

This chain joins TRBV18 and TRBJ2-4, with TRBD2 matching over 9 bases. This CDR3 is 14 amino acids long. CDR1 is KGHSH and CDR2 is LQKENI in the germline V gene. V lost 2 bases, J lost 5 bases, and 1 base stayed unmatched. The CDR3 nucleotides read TGTGCCAGCTCACCAGGACTAGCGCAAAACATTCAGTACTTC. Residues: CASSPGLAQNIQYF.

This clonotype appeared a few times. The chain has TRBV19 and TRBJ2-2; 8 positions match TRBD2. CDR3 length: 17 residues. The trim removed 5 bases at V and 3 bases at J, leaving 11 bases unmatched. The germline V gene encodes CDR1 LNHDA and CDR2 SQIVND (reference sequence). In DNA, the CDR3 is TGTGCCAGTAGTTATCCCGGACTAGCTGGCGACACCGGGGAGCTGTTTTTT. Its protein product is CASSYPGLAGDTGELFF.

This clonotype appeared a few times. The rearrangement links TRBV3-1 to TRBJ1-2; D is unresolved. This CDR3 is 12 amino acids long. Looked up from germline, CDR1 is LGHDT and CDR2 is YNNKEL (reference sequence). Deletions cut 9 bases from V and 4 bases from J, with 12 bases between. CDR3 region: CASSQHPYGYTF. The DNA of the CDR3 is TGTGCCAGTTCCCAGCACCCCTATGGCTACACCTTC.

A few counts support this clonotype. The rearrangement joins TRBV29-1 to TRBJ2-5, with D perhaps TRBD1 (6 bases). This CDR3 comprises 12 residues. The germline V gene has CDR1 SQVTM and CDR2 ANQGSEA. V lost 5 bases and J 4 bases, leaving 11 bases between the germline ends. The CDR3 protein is CSVLRGSETQYF. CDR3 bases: TGCAGCGTTCTCAGGGGTTCAGAGACCCAGTACTTC.